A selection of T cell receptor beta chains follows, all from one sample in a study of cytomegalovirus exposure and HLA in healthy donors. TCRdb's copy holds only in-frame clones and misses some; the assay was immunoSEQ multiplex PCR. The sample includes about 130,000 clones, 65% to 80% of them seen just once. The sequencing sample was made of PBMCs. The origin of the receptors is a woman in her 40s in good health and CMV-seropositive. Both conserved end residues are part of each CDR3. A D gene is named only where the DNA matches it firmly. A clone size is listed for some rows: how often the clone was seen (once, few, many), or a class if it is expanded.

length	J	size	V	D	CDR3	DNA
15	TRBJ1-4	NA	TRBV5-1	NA	CASSSQGRTNEKLFF	TGCGCCAGCAGCTCGCAGGGGCGCACGAATGAAAAACTGTTTTTT
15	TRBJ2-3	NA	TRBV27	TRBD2	CASSGLAGGTDTQYF	TGTGCCAGCAGTGGACTAGCGGGAGGGACAGATACGCAGTATTTT
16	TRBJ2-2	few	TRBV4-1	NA	CASSQVRTPNTGELFF	TGCGCCAGCAGCCAAGTAAGAACACCGAACACCGGGGAGCTGTTTTTT
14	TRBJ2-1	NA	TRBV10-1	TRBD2	CASRGEGGNNEQFF	TGCGCCAGCAGAGGGGAGGGCGGGAACAATGAGCAGTTCTTC
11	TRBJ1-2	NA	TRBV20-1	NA	CSARFGDPLLF	TGCAGTGCTAGATTTGGAGACCCTCTTCTCTTC
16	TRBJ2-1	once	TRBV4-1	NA	CASSQKEGSSYNEQFF	TGCGCCAGCAGCCAAAAGGAGGGTAGCTCCTACAATGAGCAGTTCTTC
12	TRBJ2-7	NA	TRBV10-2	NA	CASKGGPYEQYF	TGCGCCAGCAAGGGCGGGCCATACGAGCAGTACTTC
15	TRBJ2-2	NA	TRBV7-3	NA	CASSYTGRDTGELFF	TGTGCCAGCAGCTATACAGGGAGGGACACCGGGGAGCTGTTTTTT
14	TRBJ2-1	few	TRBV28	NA	CASSLWSRENEQFF	TGTGCCAGCAGTTTATGGAGCCGGGAAAATGAGCAGTTCTTC
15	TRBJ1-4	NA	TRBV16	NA	CASSPELATNEKLFF	TGTGCCAGCAGCCCCGAGCTTGCAACTAATGAAAAACTGTTTTTT
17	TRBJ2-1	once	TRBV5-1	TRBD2	CASSSELAGGLRNEQFF	TGCGCCAGCAGCTCGGAACTAGCGGGAGGGCTTAGGAATGAGCAGTTCTTC
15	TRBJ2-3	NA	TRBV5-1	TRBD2	CASSLVTSGSDTQYF	TGCGCCAGCAGCTTGGTTACTAGCGGATCAGATACGCAGTATTTT
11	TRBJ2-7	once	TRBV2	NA	CASRPSYEQYF	TGTGCCAGCAGGCCGAGCTACGAGCAGTACTTC
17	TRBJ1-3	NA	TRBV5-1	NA	CASSPGGQEASGNTIYF	TGCGCCAGCAGCCCCGGGGGGCAGGAAGCCTCTGGAAACACCATATATTTT
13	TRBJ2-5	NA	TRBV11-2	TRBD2	CASSRGLDETQYF	TGTGCCAGCAGCCGAGGACTAGATGAGACCCAGTACTTC
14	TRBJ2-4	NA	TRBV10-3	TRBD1	CAISERDRGNIQYF	TGTGCCATCAGTGAGCGGGACAGGGGGAACATTCAGTACTTC